A single sample is the source of the 29 T cell receptor beta chains below, sequenced in a study of blood T cell repertoires in COVID-19. Data came from immunoSEQ multiplex PCR; TCRdb stores just in-frame clones and leaves some out. The table has about 220,000 clones, 80% seen once. The sequencing sample was made of peripheral blood. All receptors come from a human donor in a cohort sampled during active COVID-19.

The V gene is TRBV27, the J gene TRBJ1-2; possibly TRBD1 for D (6 bases). Germline V gene lookup returns CDR1 MNHEY and CDR2 SMNVEV (reference sequence). Trimming stripped 7 bases from V and 3 bases from J, with 15 bases between. The CDR3 extends over 14 amino acids. This CDR3 is CASTPRSGDYGYTF. The DNA for the CDR3 is TGTGCCAGCACTCCTCGGTCAGGGGACTATGGCTACACCTTC.

The chain has TRBV3-1 (or the pseudogene TRBV3-2) and TRBJ2-1; 7 positions match TRBD2. This CDR3 has 18 residues. Germline V CDR1 and CDR2: LGHDT, YNNKEL (reference sequence). V was clipped by 7 bases and J by 0 bases; unmatched bases: 15. The CDR3 sequence: CASTFVPGGGSSYNEQFF. CDR3 DNA: TGTGCCAGCACCTTCGTCCCGGGCGGGGGAAGCTCCTACAATGAGCAGTTCTTC.

In this sample, this clone turned up a few times. This chain uses TRBV4-2 with TRBJ2-1; D call uncertain. Germline-derived CDR1 and CDR2 are LGHNA and YNFKEQ. Trimming shortened V by 0 bases and J by 6 bases, and 6 bases separated the two germline ends. The CDR3 is 13 residues long. CDR3 protein: CASSQDIRNEQFF. In DNA form, the CDR3 reads TGTGCCAGCAGCCAAGATATCCGCAATGAGCAGTTCTTC.

The chain has TRBV10-3 and TRBJ2-7, with 11 bases fitting TRBD1. CDR1 is ENHRY and CDR2 is SYGVKD in the germline V gene. This CDR3 has 14 residues. V shed 7 bases and J 4 bases; nucleotides not matched to a gene: 6. CDR3 in amino acids: CAITSGTGGYEQYF. The DNA of the CDR3 is TGTGCCATCACCTCCGGGACAGGGGGATACGAGCAGTACTTC.

The chain couples TRBV11-2 to TRBJ2-7, with D maybe TRBD2 (5 bases). Germline V lookup: CDR1 SGHAT, CDR2 FQNNGV. V was cut by 7 bases and J by 1 base, with 14 bases left in between. This CDR3 is 14 amino acids long. DNA of the CDR3: TGTGCCAGCACCCCTGGGGAGTTTTCCTACGAGCAGTACTTC. Translating gives CASTPGEFSYEQYF.

V is TRBV7-9 and J is TRBJ2-1; the match to TRBD2 covers 7 bases. V lost 6 bases and J lost 6; bases outside the gene matches: 5. Germline lookup yields CDR1 SEHNR and CDR2 FQNEAQ (reference sequence). There are 13 residues in the CDR3. CDR3 residues: CASRWTSLNEQFF. The DNA of the CDR3 is TGTGCCAGCAGATGGACTAGTCTCAATGAGCAGTTCTTC.

The chain has TRBV6-5 and TRBJ2-1; no clear D. CDR1 and CDR2 from the germline V gene are MNHEY and SVGAGI. Trimming left V 2 bases short and J 9 bases short, with 8 bases between. The CDR3 has 12 amino acids. As DNA, the CDR3 is TGTGCCAGCAGTTACGCCTCCGGTGAGCAGTTCTTC. The encoded protein is CASSYASGEQFF.

CDR3 DNA sequence: TGTGCCAGCAGCGCGGACTATTCCTACGAGCAGTACTTC. Its translation is CASSADYSYEQYF. The chain joins TRBV7-2 to TRBJ2-7; D possibly corresponds to TRBD2 (6 bases). Germline CDR1 SGHTA, CDR2 FQGNSA. The V gene lost 5 bases and the J gene lost 1 base, with 9 bases spanning the gap. This CDR3 has 13 amino acids.

Only a few counts were recorded for this clone. This chain connects TRBV27 to TRBJ1-1, with D perhaps matching TRBD1 (6 bases). This CDR3 comprises 14 residues. From germline, CDR1 is MNHEY and CDR2 SMNVEV (reference sequence). The ends were cut back, 6 bases at V and 0 bases at J, with 11 bases in the middle. The CDR3 DNA reads TGTGCCAGCAGGAAACAGGGATTGAACACTGAAGCTTTCTTT. Its translation is CASRKQGLNTEAFF.

This chain links TRBV28 with TRBJ2-1; 7 bases line up with TRBD2. In germline, CDR1 is MDHEN, CDR2 SYDVKM. Trimming took 3 bases from V and 3 from J; bases not matched to a gene: 11. There are 17 residues in the CDR3. CDR3 amino acids: CASSFGSGGGYYNEQFF. CDR3 bases: TGTGCCAGCAGTTTCGGATCGGGCGGGGGTTACTACAATGAGCAGTTCTTC.

The chain employs TRBV6-6 and TRBJ2-3, with TRBD1 matching over 7 bases. The CDR3 sequence is 15 residues long. Germline values: CDR1 MNHNY, CDR2 SVGAGI (reference sequence). V shed 7 bases, J shed 1 base, and the junction held 8 bases outside the gene matches. CDR3 DNA sequence: TGTGCCAGCACACAGGGGCGCGGAGGCACAGATACGCAGTATTTT. Protein: CASTQGRGGTDTQYF.

The chain combines TRBV15 with TRBJ1-2; possibly TRBD1 for D (6 bases). Trimming took off 0 bases at V and 7 bases at J, with 9 bases between the two ends. Germline-derived CDR1 and CDR2 are LNHNV and YYDKDF (reference sequence). This CDR3 region has 13 residues. The CDR3 here is CATSRDEGVGYTF. Here the CDR3 DNA reads TGTGCCACCAGCAGAGATGAGGGGGTTGGCTACACCTTC.

This clone was seen more than once but under ten times. The chain carries TRBV19 and TRBJ2-1; no definite D call. Trimming left V 3 bases short and J 5 bases short, with 14 bases between. Germline CDR1 and CDR2: LNHDA and SQIVND (reference sequence). This CDR3 is 15 amino acids long. CDR3 amino acids: CASSILGQADNEQFF. In DNA form, the CDR3 reads TGTGCCAGTAGTATTCTTGGCCAGGCCGACAATGAGCAGTTCTTC.

The chain couples TRBV30 to TRBJ2-5; no reliable D call. This CDR3 has 15 residues. Per the germline V gene, CDR1 is GTSNPN and CDR2 is SVGIG (reference sequence). V was clipped by 0 bases and J by 2 bases, with 13 bases between them. CDR3 region: CAWSVGSSSQETQYF. In DNA, the CDR3 is TGTGCCTGGAGTGTAGGTAGCAGCAGTCAAGAGACCCAGTACTTC.

This chain joins TRBV15 and TRBJ1-6; 7 bases are shared with TRBD1. The CDR3 spans 13 residues. CDR1 is LNHNV and CDR2 is YYDKDF in the germline V gene (reference sequence). J gave up 7 bases and V 5 bases, and 2 bases lay outside the gene matches. The CDR3 DNA follows: TGTGCCACCAGCCGGGACAGCAATTCACCCCTCCACTTT. Translated, it gives CATSRDSNSPLHF.

The chain links TRBV7-8 to TRBJ1-6, with TRBD1 identical over 7 bases. Germline CDR1 and CDR2: SGHVS and FQNEAQ. There are 15 residues in the CDR3. The trim removed 4 bases at V and 10 bases at J, leaving 10 bases unmatched. The CDR3 protein is CASSYGPTGNSPLHF. In DNA, the CDR3 is TGTGCCAGCAGCTACGGACCGACAGGGAACTCACCCCTCCACTTT.

The rearrangement uses TRBV30 and TRBJ2-7, with 12 bases aligning to TRBD2. The V segment lost 1 base and the J segment 4 bases; nucleotides outside the gene matches: 11. From germline, CDR1 is GTSNPN and CDR2 SVGIG (reference sequence). This CDR3 region has 17 residues. CDR3: CAWSAGGTSGYRYEQYF. The CDR3 bases are TGTGCCTGGAGTGCTGGGGGGACTAGCGGGTATCGATACGAGCAGTACTTC.

This clone has more than one count but fewer than ten. V gene TRBV9 combines with J gene TRBJ2-1; TRBD2 matches 7 bases. From germline, CDR1 is SGDLS and CDR2 YYNGEE. This CDR3 has 16 amino acids. V gave up 4 bases and J gave up 7 bases; unmatched junction bases: 14. This CDR3 reads CASSSSGTWEGNEQFF. Written as DNA, the CDR3 is TGTGCCAGCAGCTCCAGCGGGACCTGGGAAGGGAATGAGCAGTTCTTC.

The chain joins TRBV29-1 to TRBJ2-7; no firm D call. Germline values: CDR1 SQVTM, CDR2 ANQGSEA. The length of the CDR3 is 11 residues. Trimming cost V 6 bases and J 2 bases, with 8 bases left between them. The CDR3 sequence is CSVALAYEQYF. CDR3 DNA: TGCAGCGTGGCCCTAGCCTACGAGCAGTACTTC.

This clone was seen a single time. The chain is built from TRBV4-3 and TRBJ2-1; D possibly corresponds to TRBD2 (7 bases). V lost 0 bases and J lost 8, with 17 bases in between. The CDR3 sequence is 16 residues long. The V gene's germline CDR1 is LGHNA and CDR2 YSLEER. CDR3 protein: CASSQEGGAVQYEQFF. The CDR3 bases are TGCGCCAGCAGCCAAGAGGGGGGGGCGGTACAGTATGAGCAGTTCTTC.

This clone was seen only once. V is TRBV24-1 and J is TRBJ1-2, with a weak D call TRBD1 (5 bases). Germline values: CDR1 KGHDR, CDR2 SFDVKD. The CDR3 sequence is 15 residues long. V was cut by 9 bases and J by 4 bases, with 20 bases left in between. The DNA of the CDR3 is TGTGCCACCTTCGGAGGGGCAGGGCGGACCTATGGCTACACCTTC. This encodes CATFGGAGRTYGYTF.

The V and J genes are TRBV6-5 and TRBJ2-5, with D perhaps TRBD2 (6 bases). Germline-derived CDR1 and CDR2 are MNHEY and SVGAGI. The V and J ends lost 7 bases and 7 bases respectively, with 16 bases between them. The CDR3 runs 13 residues. CDR3 sequence: CASNNRGRGTQYF. CDR3 sequence (DNA): TGTGCCAGCAACAACAGAGGGCGGGGGACCCAGTACTTC.

The chain carries TRBV28 and TRBJ2-7; 10 positions agree with TRBD1. This CDR3 has 14 residues. Per the germline V gene, CDR1 is MDHEN and CDR2 is SYDVKM. Trimming removed 6 bases from V and 0 bases from J; junction bases left unmatched: 2. The CDR3 DNA sequence: TGTGCCAGCAGCTGGACAGGGGGCTCCTACGAGCAGTACTTC. Its translation is CASSWTGGSYEQYF.

This sequence joins TRBV7-6 and TRBJ1-5; D not certain. CDR3 length: 14 amino acids. The V and J ends lost 4 bases and 5 bases respectively, with 12 bases between them. CDR1 and CDR2 (germline): SGHVS, FNYEAQ. This CDR3 reads CASSSTWRDQPQHF. The CDR3 coding sequence is TGTGCCAGCAGCTCAACATGGAGGGATCAGCCCCAGCATTTT.

V is TRBV21-1 and J is TRBJ1-2; TRBD1 was called by the table and not checked on the DNA. TRBV21-1 is a documented pseudogene. This CDR3 is built from 18 residues. The CDR3 loop is CASSKARSGQGAVDGYTF. CDR3 bases: TGTGCCAGCAGCAAAGCTCGGTCGGGTCAGGGGGCTGTCGATGGCTACACCTTC.

The genes are TRBV4-1 and TRBJ1-2, with TRBD1 matching over 7 bases. Looked up from germline, CDR1 is MGHRA and CDR2 is YSYEKL. The CDR3 has 14 amino acids. V shed 4 bases, J shed 5 bases, and the junction held 7 bases outside the gene matches. The CDR3 spells CASSRQGQTYGYTF. The CDR3, as DNA: TGCGCCAGCAGCCGCCAGGGACAGACTTATGGCTACACCTTC.

The rearrangement joins TRBV28 to TRBJ1-2; 7 positions match TRBD1. Germline CDR1 reads MDHEN; CDR2 reads SYDVKM. The CDR3 extends over 14 amino acids. Losses at the gene ends were 5 bases for V and 8 bases for J; bases not matched to a gene: 11. CDR3 in amino acids: CASSLSTGRWGYTF. Here the CDR3 DNA reads TGTGCCAGCAGTCTCTCGACAGGGCGTTGGGGCTACACCTTC.

The table lists this clone with a count of one. The rearrangement links TRBV5-4 to TRBJ2-2; 12 bases are a match to TRBD2. Germline CDR1 and CDR2: SGHNT and YYREEE (reference sequence). V lost 1 base, J lost 0 bases, and 7 bases stayed unmatched. CDR3 length: 19 amino acids. The CDR3 bases are TGTGCCAGCAGCTTGTTACTAGCGGGAGGACGAGCGAACACCGGGGAGCTGTTTTTT. Protein product: CASSLLLAGGRANTGELFF.

This rearrangement joins TRBV18 to TRBJ2-7; 10 bases align to TRBD1. The CDR3 contains 16 residues. Looked up from germline, CDR1 is KGHSH and CDR2 is LQKENI. V lost 3 bases, J lost 6 bases, and 11 bases stayed unmatched. The DNA of the CDR3 is TGTGCCAGCTCACCCGCAAACCGGGACAGGGGCTCCGAGCAGTACTTC. It encodes CASSPANRDRGSEQYF.